The rows below give T cell receptor beta chains drawn from one sample of a study of cytomegalovirus exposure and HLA in healthy donors. Sequenced by immunoSEQ multiplex PCR; TCRdb stores in-frame clones only, minus some. The sample has roughly 99,000 clones; 73% are singletons. Sequenced sample: PBMCs. Receptors were obtained from a man aged 25 to 40 in good health and CMV-seronegative. The CDR3 runs from the conserved cysteine through the conserved F or W. D genes are given only for firm matches. Clone size is not always given. Where it is, it says once, few, many or a class for expanded clones.

>.|TRBV5-4|.|TRBJ2-3
TGTGCCAGCAGCTTGGGGTCGCGGGTAACAGATACGCAGTATTTT
CASSLGSRVTDTQYF
>.|TRBV30|TRBD1|TRBJ1-1
TGTGCCTGGAGTCCCCTCGACAGGGGGCTTACTGAAGCTTTCTTT
CAWSPLDRGLTEAFF
>.|TRBV29-1|TRBD1|TRBJ2-1
TGCAGCGCCAAAGACAGGGCCACTTACAATGAGCAGTTCTTC
CSAKDRATYNEQFF
>.|TRBV7-6|.|TRBJ2-3
TGTGCCAGCAGCTTTGGTAGCGGCACAGATACGCAGTATTTT
CASSFGSGTDTQYF
>.|TRBV30|.|TRBJ2-7
TGTGCCTGGAGTTCCGTCCCTGCCTACGAGCAGTACTTC
CAWSSVPAYEQYF
>.|TRBV7-9|.|TRBJ2-7
TGTGCCAGCACCGAGTCTCTAGGGAGCTCCTACGAGCAGTACTTC
CASTESLGSSYEQYF
>.|TRBV10-3|TRBD2|TRBJ2-5
TGTGCCATCAGTGCTAGCGGGGGGGAAAGCGTCCAAGAGACCCAGTACTTC
CAISASGGESVQETQYF
>many|TRBV5-1|TRBD1|TRBJ1-2
TGCGCCAGCAGCTTGGACACGGACAGGGGTTATGGCTACACCTTC
CASSLDTDRGYGYTF
>.|TRBV29-1|TRBD2|TRBJ2-3
TGCAGCGTTGGAGCGGGGGGTCTCTCAGATACGCAGTATTTT
CSVGAGGLSDTQYF
>.|TRBV9|.|TRBJ1-3
TGTGCCAGCAGCGTACAGGGGTCTGGAAACACCATATATTTT
CASSVQGSGNTIYF